The 18 T cell receptor beta chains given below trace back to one sample, sequenced in a study of metastatic and nonmetastatic thyroid tumors. All patients were treatment-naive before thyroid surgery. With MiXCR, TCRdb called clones anew from the PCR reads. Of some 16,000 clones detected, about 22% appear once; the ten largest clones hold under 10%. Sequencing used tumor tissue. The receptors shown here come from a female donor with papillary thyroid cancer or a benign thyroid nodule (not recorded which). Some clones in this sample may be carry-over from other donors' samples.

In its sample, this clone was seen many times. The rearrangement joins TRBV5-6 to TRBJ1-2; TRBD1 matches at 7 bases. The V gene end was trimmed by 1 base and the J gene end by 12 bases; junction bases not matched to a gene: 12. CDR1 and CDR2 (germline): SGHDT, YYEEEE. The CDR3 length is 14 residues. DNA of the CDR3: TGTGCCAGCAGCTTGTCTGGACAGGTACAATGGCACACCTTC. Its protein is CASSLSGQVQWHTF.

This clone was detected only a few times. The chain employs TRBV28 and TRBJ1-6; D possibly corresponds to TRBD1 (6 bases). The V and J ends lost 2 bases and 10 bases respectively, with 21 bases between them. The CDR3 runs 17 residues. Germline V lookup: CDR1 MDHEN, CDR2 SYDVKM. The CDR3 DNA is TGTGCCAGCAGTTTACAAGGGGGGGCAGGTTTGTCGTCACCCCTCCACTTT. As protein: CASSLQGGAGLSSPLHF.

The V call is TRBV7-3, the J call TRBJ2-7, with TRBD2 matching 9 bases. V shed 2 bases and J 3 bases; nucleotides not matched to a gene: 5. Germline V gene lookup returns CDR1 SGHTA and CDR2 FQGTGA. The CDR3 sequence is 15 residues long. The CDR3 is CASSLFGTSSYEQYF. The CDR3 DNA is TGTGCCAGCAGCTTATTTGGGACTAGCAGCTACGAGCAGTACTTC.

This clone qualifies as medium-sized. CDR3 in amino acids: CASSPGSAGNTEAFF. CDR3 DNA: TGTGCCAGCAGTCCCGGGAGCGCAGGGAACACTGAAGCTTTCTTT. The V gene is TRBV6-1, the J gene TRBJ1-1; no reliable D call. CDR3 length: 15 amino acids. Trimming took 5 bases from V and 1 from J, leaving 14 bases between them. In germline, CDR1 is MNHNS, CDR2 SASEGT.

This clone was observed many times. This CDR3 reads CATSREGQGGTEAFF. As DNA, the CDR3 is TGTGCCACCAGCAGAGAGGGACAGGGAGGCACTGAAGCTTTCTTT. This chain uses TRBV15 with TRBJ1-1, with 9 bases identical to TRBD1. CDR1 LNHNV and CDR2 YYDKDF come from the germline V gene (reference sequence). Trimming took 0 bases from V and 4 from J; bases not matched to a gene: 3. The length of the CDR3 is 15 residues.

The rearrangement joins TRBV9 to TRBJ2-3; TRBD2 matches 11 bases. The germline gives CDR1 SGDLS, CDR2 YYNGEE. This CDR3 spans 16 amino acids. The trim removed 0 bases at V and 6 bases at J, leaving 6 bases unmatched. The CDR3 protein is CASSVDSSGRMDTQYF. CDR3 coding DNA: TGTGCCAGCAGCGTAGACTCTAGCGGGAGGATGGATACGCAGTATTTT.

As for this clone: The junction and the germline gene differ at one end; a read error may be behind it. The chain recombines TRBV20-1 with TRBJ2-1, with 7 bases identical to TRBD2. The CDR3 spans 11 residues. The germline V gene has CDR1 DFQATT and CDR2 SNEGSKA (reference sequence). CDR3 sequence: CSARYGGEQLF. CDR3 coding DNA: TGCAGTGCTAGGTATGGGGGGGAGCAGTTATTC.

The sample holds a few counts of this clone. CDR3 coding DNA: TGTGCCAGCAGCTTGCAAGGGAGGCGGGGGGAGCTGTTTTTT. This gives the protein CASSLQGRRGELFF. The chain joins TRBV11-2 to TRBJ2-2; D is possibly TRBD2 (6 bases). Trimming took 3 bases from V and 8 from J, leaving 13 bases between them. The length of the CDR3 is 14 residues. Looked up from germline, CDR1 is SGHAT and CDR2 is FQNNGV. Full variable domain (rest looked up from reference TRBV11-2 and TRBJ2-2): EAGVAQSPRYKIIEKRQSVAFWCNPISGHATLYWYQQILGQGPKLLIQFQNNGVVDDSQLPKDRFSAERLKGVDSTLKIQPAKLEDSAVYLCASSLQGRRGELFFGEGSRLTVL.

In its sample, this clone was seen a few times. Other DNA variants within this sample encode the same CDR3. The V and J genes are TRBV20-1 and TRBJ2-7, with TRBD2 matching 10 bases. The germline V gene has CDR1 DFQATT and CDR2 SNEGSKA (reference sequence). V trimming: 6 bases; J trimming: 5 bases; junction bases outside the gene matches: 10. CDR3 length equals 14 residues. CDR3 bases: TGCAGTGCCTATAGCGGGACTAGCGTCCACGAGCAGTACTTC. This sequence encodes CSAYSGTSVHEQYF.

This clone is a singleton in its sample. The chain recombines TRBV11-3 with TRBJ2-3; D call uncertain. From germline, CDR1 is SGHNT and CDR2 YENEEA. V lost 2 bases and J lost 5, with 14 bases in between. This CDR3 is 15 amino acids long. The CDR3 nucleotides are TGTGCCAGCAGCTTACCCCGTACAACCAGAGATACGCAGTATTTT. Its translation is CASSLPRTTRDTQYF.

The chain is built from TRBV20-1 and TRBJ2-7; 8 bases map to TRBD1. Germline values: CDR1 DFQATT, CDR2 SNEGSKA (reference sequence). This CDR3 region has 12 residues. Trimming at V came to 7 bases and at J to 6 bases, leaving 8 bases not matched to a gene. The DNA of the CDR3 is TGCAGTGGGGCGACAGGGGCCGCCGAGCAGTACTTC. Its protein product is CSGATGAAEQYF.

This clone was counted at least ten times. This chain joins TRBV7-9 and TRBJ1-1, with a possible D match to TRBD1 (6 bases). Between the trimmed V and J ends, which lost 1 base and 5 bases, there was a span of 11 bases. Germline CDR1 SEHNR, CDR2 FQNEAQ (reference sequence). The CDR3 is made up of 14 amino acids. The CDR3 loop is CASSLVGGATEAFF. CDR3 nucleotide sequence: TGTGCCAGCAGCTTAGTAGGGGGGGCGACTGAAGCTTTCTTT.

This clone is medium-sized (0.01 to 0.1%). The chain couples TRBV6-1 to TRBJ2-3, with 10 bases identical to TRBD1. The CDR3 is 16 amino acids. Germline V gene data show CDR1 as MNHNS and CDR2 as SASEGT. Trimming took 6 bases from V and 0 from J; bases not matched to a gene: 6. CDR3 protein: CASRARQGASTDTQYF. The CDR3 DNA is TGTGCCAGCAGAGCTCGACAGGGGGCTAGCACAGATACGCAGTATTTT.

This clone was seen at least ten times. Sequence at one end of the junction differs from germline and may be a read error. The V gene is TRBV4-3, the J gene TRBJ2-2; no reliable D call. The germline gives CDR1 LGHNA, CDR2 YSLEER. This CDR3 region has 14 residues. As DNA, the CDR3 is TGCGCCAGCAGCCAAGTGTCGAAGACCGGGGAGCTGTTTTTT. It codes for CASSQVSKTGELFF.

This clone was counted ten times or more. The chain has TRBV11-2 and TRBJ2-5, with D possibly matching TRBD2 (6 bases). CDR3 size: 13 residues. Trimming took off 8 bases at V and 1 base at J, with 11 bases between the two ends. Germline-derived CDR1 and CDR2 are SGHAT and FQNNGV. The CDR3, as DNA: TGTGCCAGCGTGGGAGGAGTCCAAGAGACCCAGTACTTC. Encoded protein: CASVGGVQETQYF. Filled out from reference TRBV11-2 and TRBJ2-5, the complete variable domain reads EAGVAQSPRYKIIEKRQSVAFWCNPISGHATLYWYQQILGQGPKLLIQFQNNGVVDDSQLPKDRFSAERLKGVDSTLKIQPAKLEDSAVYLCASVGGVQETQYFGPGTRLLVL.

The chain recombines TRBV9 with TRBJ1-2; D possibly corresponds to TRBD1 (6 bases). Germline values: CDR1 SGDLS, CDR2 YYNGEE. This CDR3 is built from 16 residues. The V end lost 5 bases, the J end lost 5 bases, and 22 bases lay between the germline ends. The CDR3 DNA follows: TGTGCCAGCAGTGCTAGAGATGGAACAGGGAGGTATGGCTACACCTTC. Translation gives CASSARDGTGRYGYTF. Looking up the rest from reference TRBV9 and TRBJ1-2 gives the full variable domain: DSGVTQTPKHLITATGQRVTLRCSPRSGDLSVYWYQQSLDQGLQFLIQYYNGEERAKGNILERFSAQQFPDLHSELNLSSLELGDSALYFCASSARDGTGRYGYTFGSGTRLTVV.

Ten or more counts support this clone. Other DNA sequences of this sample code for an identical CDR3. V is TRBV20-1 and J is TRBJ1-5; D ambiguous. Trimming left V 1 base short and J 0 bases short, with 13 bases between. Germline CDR1 DFQATT, CDR2 SNEGSKA (reference sequence). The CDR3 totals 16 residues. CDR3 DNA: TGCAGTGCTAGAGTACGAGGGATCGGTAGCAATCAGCCCCAGCATTTT. Encoded protein: CSARVRGIGSNQPQHF.

This clone is termed medium-sized. The V call is TRBV11-2, the J call TRBJ2-2; 7 nucleotides align to TRBD1. Germline assignment: CDR1 SGHAT and CDR2 FQNNGV. This CDR3 contains 15 residues. V lost 3 bases to trimming and J lost 0 bases; unmatched junction nucleotides: 1. The CDR3 protein is CASSLGTANTGELFF. Written as DNA, the CDR3 is TGTGCCAGCAGCTTGGGGACAGCGAACACCGGGGAGCTGTTTTTT. Full variable domain (remainder filled in from reference TRBV11-2 and TRBJ2-2): EAGVAQSPRYKIIEKRQSVAFWCNPISGHATLYWYQQILGQGPKLLIQFQNNGVVDDSQLPKDRFSAERLKGVDSTLKIQPAKLEDSAVYLCASSLGTANTGELFFGEGSRLTVL.